This T cell receptor beta chain is from a study of OX40 agonist ivuxolimab in advanced cancers. In the study overall: Ivuxolimab was a fully human IgG2 agonistic monoclonal antibody targeting the costimulatory receptor OX40 (CD134). Intravenous ivuxolimab was administered to patients every 2 weeks at six dose levels: 0.01, 0.1, 0.3, 1.5, 3 and 10 mg/kg. Of the approximately 53 patients in dose escalation, some 19 had hepatocellular carcinoma, some 15 had melanoma, 9 had renal cell carcinoma and 9 had head and neck cancer. The dose-escalation cohort was 80% to 90% male with a mean age of approximately 60 years, ranging from roughly 20 to 80. Prior anti-PD-1, anti-PD-L1 or anti-CTLA-4 therapy was permitted, and approximately 40% of dose-escalation patients had received checkpoint inhibitors. Partial responses were achieved by three dose-escalation patients, of whom one had hepatocellular carcinoma and two had cutaneous melanoma. The purpose of peripheral TCRbeta sequencing was to test whether ivuxolimab changed TCR sequence diversity and led to clonal T-cell expansion. The monotherapy dose-escalation portion (N of about 50 patients) of the phase I ivuxolimab trial is reported in the paper. What the authors observed across the whole study: Low levels of normalized T-cell clonal expansion were also shown by some nonresponding patients. At doses from 0.1 to 3.0 mg/kg, clonal expansion was seen in both CD4+ and CD8+ blood T cells between baseline and week 6. The antigen specificity of the peripheral T cells that underwent clonal expansion was not determined. After ivuxolimab, expanded clones were on average more numerous among CD8+ T cells than among CD4+ T cells. In the 0.1-3.0 mg/kg groups, partial responders had among the lowest normalized peripheral clonal expansion, particularly in CD8+ T cells.

On this clone: Its antigen target is currently unknown. Base qualities are not provided; no much larger clone lies one nucleotide away.

Genomic DNA was extracted from sorted cells for sequencing of the TCRbeta CDR3 region. The immunoSEQ Assay was used for sequencing of TCRbeta CDR3 regions. What TCRdb holds here is the immuneACCESS table cut down to in-frame rearrangements. Part of the clones is not present; checked against another copy, under half of the missing clones reflect an unresolved V gene, and the others are unexplained. In all, the sample holds approximately 39,000 clones, and approximately 90% of those were seen once. The top ten constitute around 4% of the sample. Patients with a history of autoimmune disease or receiving systemic immunosuppression were excluded from the trial. Peripheral blood for TCR sequencing was collected from all dose cohorts at baseline, on cycle 4 day 1, and on cycle 7 day 1. The samples were drawn from a first-in-human, open-label, multicenter phase I dose-escalation trial of ivuxolimab. Adults with locally advanced or metastatic melanoma, renal cell carcinoma, hepatocellular carcinoma or head and neck squamous cell carcinoma were enrolled in the trial. Before TCR sequencing, CD4+ T cells and CD8+ T cells were sorted from peripheral blood as separate populations.

Based on the germline V gene, the CDR1 and CDR2 sequences are SGDLS and YYNGEE. The CDR3 starts with the cysteine, ends with the phenylalanine, and has 15 residues. The CDR3 DNA has 45 bases and is translated from base 1. V is trimmed back by 3 bases and J by 4 bases, and the junction contains 4 bases that no gene match accounts for. The chain uses TRBV9 and TRBJ1-6, with 7 middle bases fitting TRBD1. This TCR came from an adult with an advanced solid tumor such as melanoma, head and neck, liver or kidney cancer. Here the sequenced sample was CD4+ or CD8+ T cells sorted from blood, taken in a trial of the OX40 agonist ivuxolimab. The base sequence is TGTGCCAGCAGCGCGGCAGGGGGGTATAATTCACCCCTCCACTTT. This gives the protein CASSAAGGYNSPLHF.